These 15 T cell receptor beta chains were sequenced from one sample in a study of blood T cell repertoires in COVID-19. The protocol was immunoSEQ multiplex PCR, while the TCRdb copy is restricted to in-frame clones and leaves out a portion. The table records about 150,000 clones, roughly four fifths of them present only once. The sample taken for sequencing was PBMCs or T cells enriched from blood (not recorded which). These receptors all stem from a man aged 50 to 60 who had recovered from COVID-19.

The chain joins TRBV20-1 to TRBJ2-5; no clear D gene. The CDR3 length is 11 residues. The germline V and J ends were trimmed by 6 bases and 2 bases, with 7 bases remaining between them. The germline V gene encodes CDR1 DFQATT and CDR2 SNEGSKA (reference sequence). The CDR3 loop is CSAAPQETQYF. CDR3 bases: TGCAGTGCAGCCCCGCAAGAGACCCAGTACTTC.

The sample holds a few counts of this clone. The J gene is TRBJ2-7, the V gene TRBV5-5, with 9 bases matching TRBD1. J was trimmed by 0 bases and V by 7 bases; bases with no gene match: 8. Germline loops: CDR1 SGHKS, CDR2 YYEKEE (reference sequence). The CDR3 extends over 15 amino acids. CDR3 loop: CASFNRGPGSYEQYF. CDR3 coding DNA: TGTGCCAGCTTTAACAGGGGGCCTGGCTCCTACGAGCAGTACTTC.

CDR3 protein: CASSREGTSGGGEQYF. The CDR3 nucleotides read TGTGCCAGCAGCCGAGAAGGGACTAGCGGGGGAGGCGAGCAGTACTTC. The chain combines TRBV4-2 with TRBJ2-7; the match to TRBD2 covers 14 bases. The CDR3 runs 16 residues. V shed 4 bases and J 6 bases; nucleotides not matched to a gene: 8. Germline V gene sequence: CDR1 LGHNA, CDR2 YNFKEQ.

The rearrangement uses TRBV7-2 and TRBJ1-5; 9 bases fit TRBD1. J lost 6 bases, V lost 5 bases, and 5 bases had no gene match. The germline CDR1 and CDR2 sequences are SGHTA and FQGNSA. This CDR3 is 14 amino acids long. CDR3 residues: CASSPGQGGQPQHF. The CDR3 coding sequence is TGTGCCAGCAGCCCGGGACAGGGTGGTCAGCCCCAGCATTTT.

The chain uses TRBV7-2 and TRBJ1-3; D might be TRBD1 (5 bases). V was clipped by 7 bases and J by 4 bases, with 17 bases between them. CDR1 is SGHTA, CDR2 FQGNSA, per germline. This CDR3 has 15 residues. The CDR3 loop reads CASTPSPRQGNTIYF. CDR3 in DNA: TGTGCCAGCACCCCATCCCCTCGACAGGGAAACACCATATATTTT.

J is TRBJ1-3 and V is TRBV5-3; TRBD1 aligns across 9 bases. TRBV5-3 is an open reading frame, and its role is uncertain. V gave up 1 base and J gave up 0 bases; unmatched junction bases: 5. The CDR3 spans 17 residues. The CDR3 DNA is TGTGCCAGAAGCTTGTGTGGACAGGGGCCCTCTGGAAACACCATATATTTT. Encoded protein: CARSLCGQGPSGNTIYF.

The chain recombines TRBV2 with TRBJ1-1; 9 positions agree with TRBD1. The CDR3 consists of 16 residues. Germline V CDR1 and CDR2: SNHLY, FYNNEI. J gave up 4 bases and V 6 bases, and 12 bases lay outside the gene matches. The CDR3 DNA sequence: TGTGCCAGCAGCCCGGGACAGGGATTTGGGGCCACTGAAGCTTTCTTT. Its translation is CASSPGQGFGATEAFF.

A word on this clone: The same CDR3 can be traced to other DNA sequences in this sample. The chain links TRBV18 to TRBJ2-1; 8 nucleotides agree with TRBD1. Germline CDR1 is KGHSH and CDR2 is LQKENI. This CDR3 is 14 amino acids long. The V and J ends lost 2 bases and 6 bases, in that order; junction bases with no gene match: 3. CDR3 loop: CASSPATGVNEQFF. In nucleotides, the CDR3 is TGTGCCAGCTCACCAGCGACAGGGGTCAATGAGCAGTTCTTC.

The DNA for the CDR3 is TGTGCCAGCAGAATGGGGACAGGGGGACTACATTCAAAAACCTACGAGCAGTACTTC. Amino acids: CASRMGTGGLHSKTYEQYF. The rearrangement links TRBV11-2 to TRBJ2-7, with 11 bases aligning to TRBD1. V was clipped by 6 bases and J by 2 bases; unmatched bases: 18. The germline V gene has CDR1 SGHAT and CDR2 FQNNGV. The CDR3 is 19 amino acids.

The genes are TRBV18 and TRBJ1-5; tentatively, D is TRBD1 (6 bases). V was clipped by 2 bases and J by 10 bases, with 15 bases between them. The germline gives CDR1 KGHSH, CDR2 LQKENI. This CDR3 has 14 residues. In DNA, the CDR3 is TGTGCCAGCTCACCAGACAGGAACAAGGCCCCCCAGCATTTT. As protein: CASSPDRNKAPQHF.

This clone was counted once. The chain employs TRBV10-3 and TRBJ1-2, with D possibly TRBD1 on 5 matching bases. There are 13 residues in the CDR3. Germline-derived CDR1 and CDR2 are ENHRY and SYGVKD. V lost 0 bases and J lost 6, with 8 bases in between. CDR3 amino acids: CAISESVRDGYTF. DNA for the CDR3: TGTGCCATCAGTGAGTCGGTCAGGGATGGCTACACCTTC.

This clone was recorded only once. V is TRBV20-1 and J is TRBJ2-5; TRBD2 matches 9 bases. J gave up 4 bases and V 3 bases, and 9 bases lay outside the gene matches. This CDR3 is 15 amino acids long. Germline V lookup: CDR1 DFQATT, CDR2 SNEGSKA (reference sequence). The CDR3 nucleotides read TGCAGTGCTAGTACCGGGACTAGCAAATTAGAGACCCAGTACTTC. This gives the protein CSASTGTSKLETQYF.

The DNA of the CDR3 is TGTGCCAGCTCGCAACCGCAAGCGACCAACACCGGGGAGCTGTTTTTT. Protein sequence: CASSQPQATNTGELFF. The V call is TRBV18, the J call TRBJ2-2; D is ambiguous. The CDR3 consists of 16 residues. V was shortened by 6 bases and J by 2 bases, with 16 bases between the two germline ends. Germline V gene sequence: CDR1 KGHSH, CDR2 LQKENI.

The chain combines TRBV7-8 with TRBJ1-5; 7 nucleotides agree with TRBD1. The germline CDR1 and CDR2 sequences are SGHVS and FQNEAQ. V lost 3 bases and J lost 4; bases outside the gene matches: 6. The CDR3 is made up of 15 amino acids. The CDR3 protein is CASSLIGQANQPQHF. The CDR3 DNA reads as TGTGCCAGCAGCTTGATTGGACAGGCTAATCAGCCCCAGCATTTT.

This rearrangement joins TRBV2 to TRBJ1-3; D unresolved. The V end lost 4 bases, the J end lost 0 bases, and 7 bases lay between the germline ends. The CDR3 length is 14 residues. Germline V lookup: CDR1 SNHLY, CDR2 FYNNEI. Here the CDR3 reads CASSAGSSGNTIYF. CDR3 in DNA: TGTGCCAGCAGTGCCGGGAGCTCTGGAAACACCATATATTTT.